This paragraph reports one TCR beta chain. Its matching antigen is unknown. The data were obtained in a study of shared clonotypes between healthy human individuals. Profiled with immunoSEQ multiplex PCR; TCRdb holds only in-frame clones, not every one. The repertoire includes about 2.1 million clones, over 85% of them detected once, and approximately 1.6% sits in the top ten. General observations from the study: The expectation was that sequencing depth would affect clonotype sharing among donors.

CD45RO-negative cells were positively selected for CCR7, leaving out terminally differentiated effector memory CD45RA+ cells. This CDR3 comprises 14 residues. Germline V lookup: CDR1 SGHRS, CDR2 YFSETQ. Trimming shortened V by 5 bases and J by 3 bases, and 15 bases separated the two germline ends. The sequenced sample consisted of naive CD8+ T cells from PBMCs. The chain has TRBV5-1 and TRBJ2-7, with D perhaps TRBD1 (6 bases). The receptor was isolated from a man between 18 and 35 years old in good health. Some clones in this sample may be carry-over from other donors' samples. The CDR3 sequence is CASSSADRNYEQYF. In nucleotides, the CDR3 is TGCGCCAGCAGTTCCGCCGACAGGAACTACGAGCAGTACTTC. The full variable domain, rest sourced from reference TRBV5-1 and TRBJ2-7, is KAGVTQTPRYLIKTRGQQVTLSCSPISGHRSVSWYQQTPGQGLQFLFEYFSETQRNKGNFPGRFSGRQFSNSRSEMNVSTLELGDSALYLCASSSADRNYEQYFGPGTRLTVT.